This entry concerns a single T cell receptor beta chain. Its specific antigen is unknown. Qualities for individual bases were not recorded, and no much larger clone is one base off. The cohort was made up of 39 patients with surgically resected non-small-cell lung cancer, each of whom had both a primary tumor specimen and a brain metastasis specimen. The tumor specimens used were formalin-fixed, paraffin-embedded tissues taken from archives. The sample belongs to a study of brain metastases from non-small cell lung cancer (dated by TCRdb to the late 2010s). About the investigation overall: The immune microenvironment of paired resected primary tumors and brain metastases from non-small-cell lung cancer patients was profiled.

Beyond this particular receptor, the publication reports: Lower T-cell infiltration was exhibited by brain metastases compared with primary tumors (P < 0.001). T-cell clones were apparently expanded in 60% to 80% of brain metastases relative to the matched primary tumors. Paired brain metastases and primary tumors largely shared TCR repertoires, although T-cell densities in the metastases were sparse.

The library was produced with the immunoSEQ multiplex PCR assay. Sequencing of the T-cell receptor beta chain repertoire was carried out together with a 770-gene immune expression panel. TCRdb carries this immuneACCESS record with in-frame sequences only. Its versions omit some clonotypes, under half of them owing to an unresolved V gene in the studies checked, with the rest unexplained. This sample has about 880 clones in its table, and over 70% of those were observed once. About an eighth of the sample rests with the top ten. This clonotype was obtained from a donor aged 40 or over with non-small cell lung cancer. The sequencing input was tissue from a brain metastasis. In light of the paper, this sample's cell subset or site label describes: resected brain metastasis paired with primary lung tumor.

The CDR3 amino acid sequence is: CASCLGYNEQFF. The base sequence is TGTGCCAGCTGCCTAGGGTACAATGAGCAGTTCTTC. Recombination joined TRBV12-3 or TRBV12-4 with TRBJ2-1; no D segment can be confidently identified. The CDR3 contains 12 residues, cysteine and phenylalanine counted. The retained sequence is limited to the CDR3, 36 bases, with the frame set at the first base. Cut back by 8 bases and 4 bases, the V and J ends lie 9 bases apart.